Following are 15 T cell receptor beta chains from one sample sequenced in a study of T-cell reconstitution after alpha-beta-depleted transplantation in children. Unique molecular identifiers were incorporated during preparation of the TCRbeta library. MiXCR, run by TCRdb on the PCR reads, gives a single entry per CDR3 protein. The sample holds approximately 270,000 distinct CDR3 sequences, about a tenth seen once. The sequences come from PBMCs from the stem cell graft donor, collected from the stem cell graft. The source of these receptors is a human donor who donated a stem cell graft to a child with SCID.

The CDR3 loop is CASSPSRGPYEQYF. The CDR3 DNA follows: TGTGCCAGCAGTCCGTCCAGGGGACCCTACGAGCAGTACTTC. V is TRBV27 and J is TRBJ2-7, with D possibly matching TRBD1 (6 bases). Trimming left V 5 bases short and J 2 bases short, with 13 bases between. This CDR3 is built from 14 residues. Germline V gene lookup returns CDR1 MNHEY and CDR2 SMNVEV (reference sequence).

The chain uses TRBV4-1 and TRBJ2-3; D is perhaps TRBD1 or TRBD2 (5 bases each). The V and J ends lost 0 bases and 1 base respectively, with 17 bases between them. CDR3 length: 18 amino acids. Germline lookup yields CDR1 MGHRA and CDR2 YSYEKL. The CDR3 spells CASSQDCGWDEGTDTQYF. CDR3 DNA: TGCGCCAGCAGCCAAGATTGTGGGTGGGACGAAGGCACAGATACGCAGTATTTT.

This clonotype was counted between two and nine times. This chain joins TRBV12-3 or TRBV12-4 and TRBJ1-4; D call uncertain. The CDR3 runs 16 residues. V was shortened by 2 bases and J by 0 bases, with 10 bases between the two germline ends. Here the CDR3 reads CASSLYTRATNEKLFF. DNA of the CDR3: TGTGCCAGCAGTTTATACACCCGAGCAACTAATGAAAAACTGTTTTTT.

This clonotype occurred many times. Written as DNA, the CDR3 is TGTGCCAGCAGTGTACTTAAAGGGATCAATGAGCAGTTCTTC. It yields the protein CASSVLKGINEQFF. The rearrangement joins TRBV2 to TRBJ2-1; D call uncertain. With 4 bases removed from V and 6 bases from J, the gap between germline ends came to 13 bases. Germline loops: CDR1 SNHLY, CDR2 FYNNEI. This CDR3 comprises 14 residues.

This sequence joins TRBV6-2 or TRBV6-3 and TRBJ1-1; TRBD1 matches at 7 bases. Germline V gene data show CDR1 as MNHEY and CDR2 as SVGEGT. The length of the CDR3 is 13 residues. The V gene end was trimmed by 3 bases and the J gene end by 9 bases; junction bases not matched to a gene: 7. This CDR3 reads CASSYGAGGQAFF. The CDR3 nucleotides are TGTGCCAGCAGTTATGGGGCAGGGGGTCAAGCTTTCTTT.

This clonotype was detected a few times. The CDR3 spells CASSVTNLAEAFF. In DNA, the CDR3 is TGTGCCAGCAGTGTTACAAATTTGGCTGAAGCTTTCTTT. The rearrangement uses TRBV6-1 and TRBJ1-1, with D unresolved. Trimming left V 4 bases short and J 6 bases short, with 12 bases between. CDR1 and CDR2 from the germline V gene are MNHNS and SASEGT. This CDR3 spans 13 amino acids.

The rearrangement uses TRBV18 and TRBJ2-7; TRBD1 agrees at 9 bases. This CDR3 has 13 amino acids. Trimming took 5 bases from V and 6 from J; bases not matched to a gene: 5. The germline V gene has CDR1 KGHSH and CDR2 LQKENI. CDR3 in amino acids: CASSAQQGAEQYF. The CDR3, as DNA: TGTGCCAGCTCAGCCCAACAGGGGGCCGAGCAGTACTTC.

J is TRBJ2-7 and V is TRBV18; D possibly corresponds to TRBD2 (5 bases). The CDR3 is made up of 15 amino acids. The V end was cut by 0 bases, the J end by 3 bases, with 12 bases between. Germline V CDR1 and CDR2: KGHSH, LQKENI. The CDR3 region has the DNA TGTGCCAGCTCACCACCGAGGGCAGACGTCTACGAGCAGTACTTC. Translation gives CASSPPRADVYEQYF.

As to this clonotype: This may come from a read error, since a much larger clone is one base off. The V gene is TRBV12-3 or TRBV12-4, the J gene TRBJ1-6; D gene uncertain. This CDR3 spans 14 amino acids. V dropped 2 bases and J dropped 6 bases, with 8 bases sitting between them. In DNA form, the CDR3 reads TGTGCCAGCAGTTTATCAGGATGTAATTCACCCCTCCACTTT. The encoded protein is CASSLSGCNSPLHF.

This clonotype was seen more than once but under ten times. The J gene is TRBJ2-5, the V gene TRBV7-9; 7 bases are shared with TRBD2. Germline V gives CDR1 SEHNR, CDR2 FQNEAQ (reference sequence). The CDR3 totals 14 residues. Losses at the gene ends were 1 base for V and 6 bases for J; bases not matched to a gene: 5. This CDR3 reads CASSLESGRQTQYF. DNA of the CDR3: TGTGCCAGCAGCTTAGAATCCGGGAGGCAGACCCAGTACTTC. Drawing the rest from reference TRBV7-9 and TRBJ2-5, the complete variable domain is DTGVSQNPRHKITKRGQNVTFRCDPISEHNRLYWYRQTLGQGPEFLTYFQNEAQLEKSRLLSDRFSAERPKGSFSTLEIQRTEQGDSAMYLCASSLESGRQTQYFGPGTRLLVL.

This clonotype was detected ten times or more. The V gene is TRBV3-1, the J gene TRBJ1-5, with D unclear. The V end lost 0 bases, the J end lost 0 bases, and 6 bases lay between the germline ends. The V gene's germline CDR1 is LGHDT and CDR2 YNNKEL (reference sequence). The CDR3 consists of 15 residues. CDR3: CASSQDAVSNQPQHF. The CDR3 DNA reads as TGTGCCAGCAGCCAAGATGCGGTTAGCAATCAGCCCCAGCATTTT.

Ten or more counts support this clonotype. The V gene is TRBV5-1, the J gene TRBJ2-1; TRBD2 aligns across 7 bases. The CDR3 loop spans 15 amino acids. The junction had 2 bases not matched to a gene; V was cut back by 0 bases and J by 2 bases. Germline-derived CDR1 and CDR2 are SGHRS and YFSETQ. The CDR3 region has the DNA TGCGCCAGCAGCTTGGCTAGCGGAACCTACAATGAGCAGTTCTTC. Amino acid sequence: CASSLASGTYNEQFF.

This clonotype occurred many times. The CDR3 does not end in the conserved phenylalanine or tryptophan, so this is likely a read error. The chain's CDR3 is CASSLARGHQYL. CDR3 coding DNA: TGTGCCAGCAGTTTAGCGAGGGGTCACCAGTACCTC. The rearrangement joins TRBV12-3 or TRBV12-4 to TRBJ2-5; D possibly matches TRBD1 or TRBD2 (5 bases each). The V end lost 0 bases, the J end lost 10 bases, and 9 bases lay between the germline ends. This CDR3 region has 12 residues.

This clonotype was found a few times. CDR3 DNA: TGCAGTGCTAGAGACCCCCCGATAGCGCCAGACACAGATACGCAGTATTTT. Translating it yields CSARDPPIAPDTDTQYF. This chain uses TRBV20-1 with TRBJ2-3, with a tentative D call TRBD2 (5 bases). The CDR3 has 17 amino acids. Trimming removed 0 bases at V and 2 bases at J, with 18 bases between. Germline V gene lookup returns CDR1 DFQATT and CDR2 SNEGSKA (reference sequence).

The chain is built from TRBV12-3 or TRBV12-4 and TRBJ1-1, with D possibly being TRBD1 (6 bases). The CDR3 contains 15 residues. Between the trimmed V and J ends, which lost 7 bases and 4 bases, there was a span of 19 bases. CDR3 nucleotide sequence: TGTGCCAGCACCCCTGGCAAGGGGGAGAGCACTGAAGCTTTCTTT. Its protein is CASTPGKGESTEAFF.